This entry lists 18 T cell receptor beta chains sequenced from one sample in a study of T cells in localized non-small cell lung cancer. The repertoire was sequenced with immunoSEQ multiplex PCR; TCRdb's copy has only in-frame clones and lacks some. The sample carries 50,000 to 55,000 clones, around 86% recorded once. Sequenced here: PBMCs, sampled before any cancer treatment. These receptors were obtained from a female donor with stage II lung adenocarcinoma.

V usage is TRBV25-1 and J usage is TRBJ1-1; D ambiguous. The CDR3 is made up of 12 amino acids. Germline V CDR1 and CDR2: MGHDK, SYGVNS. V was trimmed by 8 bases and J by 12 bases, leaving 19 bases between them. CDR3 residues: CASRNRAGMSFF. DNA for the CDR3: TGTGCCAGCCGAAATCGAGCGGGGATGTCTTTCTTT.

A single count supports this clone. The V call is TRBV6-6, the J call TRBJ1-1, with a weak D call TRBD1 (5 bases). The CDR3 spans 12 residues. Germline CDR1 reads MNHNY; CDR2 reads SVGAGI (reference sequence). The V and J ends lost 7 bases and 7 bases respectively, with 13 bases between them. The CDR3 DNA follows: TGTGCCAGCACCAACGGACATATTGAAGCTTTCTTT. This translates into CASTNGHIEAFF.

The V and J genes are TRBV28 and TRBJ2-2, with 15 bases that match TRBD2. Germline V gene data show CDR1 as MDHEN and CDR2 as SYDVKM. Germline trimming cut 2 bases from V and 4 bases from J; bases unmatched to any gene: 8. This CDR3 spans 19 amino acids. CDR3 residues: CASSLRRTSGGAGTGELFF. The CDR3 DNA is TGTGCCAGCAGTTTAAGGAGGACTAGCGGGGGGGCTGGCACCGGGGAGCTGTTTTTT.

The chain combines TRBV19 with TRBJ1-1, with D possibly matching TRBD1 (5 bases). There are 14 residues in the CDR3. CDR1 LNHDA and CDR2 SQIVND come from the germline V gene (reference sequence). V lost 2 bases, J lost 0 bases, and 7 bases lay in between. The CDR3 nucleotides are TGTGCCAGTAGTATACCAGGGCTGAACACTGAAGCTTTCTTT. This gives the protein CASSIPGLNTEAFF.

CDR3 loop: CASSERGPSSYNSPLHF. In nucleotides, the CDR3 is TGTGCCAGCAGTGAAAGAGGGCCGAGCTCCTATAATTCACCCCTCCACTTT. The J gene is TRBJ1-6, the V gene TRBV2; D remains unclear. Germline loops: CDR1 SNHLY, CDR2 FYNNEI. CDR3 size: 17 residues. V lost 2 bases to trimming and J lost 0 bases, with 11 bases between them.

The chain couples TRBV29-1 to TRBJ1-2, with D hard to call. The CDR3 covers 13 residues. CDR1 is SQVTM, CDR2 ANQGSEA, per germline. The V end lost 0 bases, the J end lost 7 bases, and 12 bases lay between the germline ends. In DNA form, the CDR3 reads TGCAGCGTTGAAGATAGGGCCCGAGGTGGCTACACCTTC. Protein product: CSVEDRARGGYTF. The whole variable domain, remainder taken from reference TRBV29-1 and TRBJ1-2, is SAVISQKPSRDICQRGTSLTIQCQVDSQVTMMFWYRQQPGQSLTLIATANQGSEATYESGFVIDKFPISRPNLTFSTLTVSNMSPEDSSIYLCSVEDRARGGYTFGSGTRLTVV.

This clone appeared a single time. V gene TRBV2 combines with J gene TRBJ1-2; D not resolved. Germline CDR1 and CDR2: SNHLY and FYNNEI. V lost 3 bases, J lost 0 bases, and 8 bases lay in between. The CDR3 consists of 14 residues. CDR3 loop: CASSEFRANYGYTF. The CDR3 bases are TGTGCCAGCAGTGAGTTCCGAGCTAACTATGGCTACACCTTC. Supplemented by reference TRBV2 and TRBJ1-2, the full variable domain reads EPEVTQTPSHQVTQMGQEVILRCVPISNHLYFYWYRQILGQKVEFLVSFYNNEISEKSEIFDDQFSVERPDGSNFTLKIRSTKLEDSAMYFCASSEFRANYGYTFGSGTRLTVV.

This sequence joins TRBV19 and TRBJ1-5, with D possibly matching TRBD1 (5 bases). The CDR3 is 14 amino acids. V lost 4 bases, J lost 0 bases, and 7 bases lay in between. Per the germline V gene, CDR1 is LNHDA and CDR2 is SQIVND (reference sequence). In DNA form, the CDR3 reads TGTGCCAGTAGTAAACAGGCTAGCAATCAGCCCCAGCATTTT. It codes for CASSKQASNQPQHF.

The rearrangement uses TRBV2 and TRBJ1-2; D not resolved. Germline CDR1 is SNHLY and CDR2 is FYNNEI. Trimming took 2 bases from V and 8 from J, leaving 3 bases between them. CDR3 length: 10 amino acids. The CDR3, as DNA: TGTGCCAGCAGTGAACCCGGCTACACCTTC. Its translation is CASSEPGYTF.

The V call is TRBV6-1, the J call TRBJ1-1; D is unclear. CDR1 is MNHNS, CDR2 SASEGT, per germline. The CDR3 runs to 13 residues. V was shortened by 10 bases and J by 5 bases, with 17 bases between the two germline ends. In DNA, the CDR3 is TGTGCCACAACTTTGACACCTACGACTGAAGCTTTCTTT. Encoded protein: CATTLTPTTEAFF.

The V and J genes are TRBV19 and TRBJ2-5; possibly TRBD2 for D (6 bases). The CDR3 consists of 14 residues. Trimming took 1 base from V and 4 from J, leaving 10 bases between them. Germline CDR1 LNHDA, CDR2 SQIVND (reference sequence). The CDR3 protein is CASSIGVGGETQYF. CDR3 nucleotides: TGTGCCAGTAGTATAGGAGTGGGAGGAGAGACCCAGTACTTC.

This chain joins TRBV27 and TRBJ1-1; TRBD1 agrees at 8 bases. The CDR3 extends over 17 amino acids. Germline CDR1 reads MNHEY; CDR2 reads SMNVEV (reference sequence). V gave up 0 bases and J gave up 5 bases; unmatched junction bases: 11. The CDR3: CASSLSRAGGDGTEAFF. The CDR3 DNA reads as TGTGCCAGCAGTTTATCGCGGGCAGGGGGCGATGGGACTGAAGCTTTCTTT.

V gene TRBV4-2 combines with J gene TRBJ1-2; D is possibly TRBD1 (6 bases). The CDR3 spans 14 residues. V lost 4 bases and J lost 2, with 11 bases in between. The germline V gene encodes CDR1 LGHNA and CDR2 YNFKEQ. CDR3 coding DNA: TGTGCCAGCAGCCTACAGGGAGAGAACTATGGCTACACCTTC. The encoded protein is CASSLQGENYGYTF.

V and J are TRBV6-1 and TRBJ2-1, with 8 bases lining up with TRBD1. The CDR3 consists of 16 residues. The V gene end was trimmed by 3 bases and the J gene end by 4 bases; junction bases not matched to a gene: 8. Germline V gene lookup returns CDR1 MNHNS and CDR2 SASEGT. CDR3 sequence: CASSDAGGEFYNEQFF. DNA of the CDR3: TGTGCCAGCAGTGACGCAGGGGGCGAATTTTACAATGAGCAGTTCTTC.

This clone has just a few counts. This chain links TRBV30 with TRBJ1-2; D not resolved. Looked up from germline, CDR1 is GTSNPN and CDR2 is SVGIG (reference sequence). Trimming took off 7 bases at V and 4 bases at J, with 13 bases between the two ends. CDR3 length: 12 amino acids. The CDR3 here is CAYPSGSYGYTF. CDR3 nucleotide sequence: TGTGCCTACCCCTCGGGTAGCTATGGCTACACCTTC.

The CDR3 DNA follows: TGTGTCTCGGCCGCGGGACCTAACTATGGCTACACCTTC. It encodes CVSAAGPNYGYTF. The gene calls are TRBV19 and TRBJ1-2, with D perhaps matching TRBD1 (5 bases). Germline V CDR1 and CDR2: LNHDA, SQIVND (reference sequence). The CDR3 consists of 13 residues.

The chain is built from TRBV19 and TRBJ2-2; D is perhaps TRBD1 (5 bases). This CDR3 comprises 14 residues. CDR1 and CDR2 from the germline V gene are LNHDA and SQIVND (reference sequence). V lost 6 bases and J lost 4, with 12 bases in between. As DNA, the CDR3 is TGTGCCAGTAGGATGGACACGTTCACCGGGGAGCTGTTTTTT. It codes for CASRMDTFTGELFF.

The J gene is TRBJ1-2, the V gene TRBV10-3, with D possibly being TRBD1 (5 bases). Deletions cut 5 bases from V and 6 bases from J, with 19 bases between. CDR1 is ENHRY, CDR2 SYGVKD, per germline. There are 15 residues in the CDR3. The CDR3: CAISPPTGAGNGYTF. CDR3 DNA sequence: TGTGCCATCAGTCCCCCTACTGGGGCAGGGAATGGCTACACCTTC.